The present T cell receptor (beta chain) was sequenced within a study of OX40 agonist ivuxolimab in advanced cancers. Study findings and constraints: Dosing at 0.1 to 3.0 mg/kg was accompanied by clonal expansion of CD4+ and CD8+ blood T cells by week 6. In CD8+ T cells, expanded clones were on average more numerous than in CD4+.

Assay used: immunoSEQ multiplex PCR; TCRdb lists only in-frame clones, some missing. In the table there are some 100,000 clones, around nine tenths of which are singletons. Concerning this clone itself: No antigen is known for it.

This CDR3 contains 15 residues. Germline CDR1 GTSNPN, CDR2 SVGIG (reference sequence). V lost 4 bases, J lost 0 bases, and 15 bases lay in between. The chain combines TRBV30 with TRBJ1-2; no definite D call. This TCR came from an adult with an advanced solid tumor such as melanoma, head and neck, liver or kidney cancer. The sequences come from CD4+ or CD8+ T cells sorted from blood, collected in a trial of the OX40 agonist ivuxolimab. The CDR3 sequence: CAWMARAVTNYGYTF. CDR3 nucleotide sequence: TGTGCCTGGATGGCGAGGGCAGTTACTAACTATGGCTACACCTTC.